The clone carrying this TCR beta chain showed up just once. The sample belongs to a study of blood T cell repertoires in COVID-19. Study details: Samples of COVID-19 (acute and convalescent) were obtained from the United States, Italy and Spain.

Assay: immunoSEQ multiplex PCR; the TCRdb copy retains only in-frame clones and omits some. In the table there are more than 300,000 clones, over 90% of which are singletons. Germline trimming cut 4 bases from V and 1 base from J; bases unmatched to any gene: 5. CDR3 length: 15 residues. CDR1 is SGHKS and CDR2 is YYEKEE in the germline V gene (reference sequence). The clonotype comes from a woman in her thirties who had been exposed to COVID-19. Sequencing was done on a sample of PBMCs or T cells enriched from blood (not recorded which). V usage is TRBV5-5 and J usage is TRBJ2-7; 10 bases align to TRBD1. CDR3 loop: CASSPWTGGSYEQYF. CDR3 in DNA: TGTGCCAGCAGCCCCTGGACAGGGGGGTCCTACGAGCAGTACTTC.